This T cell receptor (beta chain) was recorded in a study of T cell changes during pregnancy in multiple sclerosis. Profiled with immunoSEQ multiplex PCR; TCRdb holds only in-frame clones, not every one. This repertoire shows about 100,000 clones, about 90% found once; its top ten account for around 2.1%. The V and J ends lost 3 bases and 6 bases respectively, with 21 bases between them. This CDR3 has 17 amino acids. Germline loops: CDR1 SEHNR, CDR2 FQNEAQ (reference sequence). The chain employs TRBV7-9 and TRBJ2-1; D is possibly TRBD2 (6 bases). The sample was peripheral blood, taken after pregnancy. The TCR originated in a female donor with multiple sclerosis, enrolled in a pregnancy study. The CDR3 region has the DNA TGTGCCAGCAGCTTTTGGGGAGGCAGGGTAAGCACCAATGAGCAGTTCTTC. Translation: CASSFWGGRVSTNEQFF.